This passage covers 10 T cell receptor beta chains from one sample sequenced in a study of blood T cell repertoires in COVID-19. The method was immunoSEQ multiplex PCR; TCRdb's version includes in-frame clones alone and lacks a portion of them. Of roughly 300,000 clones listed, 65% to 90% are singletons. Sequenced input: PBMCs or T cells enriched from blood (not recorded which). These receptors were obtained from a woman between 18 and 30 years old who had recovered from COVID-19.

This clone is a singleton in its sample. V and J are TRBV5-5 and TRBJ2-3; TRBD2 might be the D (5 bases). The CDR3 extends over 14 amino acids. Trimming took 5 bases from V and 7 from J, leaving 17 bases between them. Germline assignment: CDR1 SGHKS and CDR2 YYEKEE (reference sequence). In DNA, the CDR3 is TGTGCCAGCAGGGACGGGAAAGGCGGATATACGCAGTATTTT. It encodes CASRDGKGGYTQYF.

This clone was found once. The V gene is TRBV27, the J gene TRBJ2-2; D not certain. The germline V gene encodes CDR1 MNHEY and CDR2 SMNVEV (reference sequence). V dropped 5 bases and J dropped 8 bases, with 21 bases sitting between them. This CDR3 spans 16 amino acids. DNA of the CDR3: TGTGCCAGCAGTACACCCAGGATGAGTTCGGCGGGGGAGCTGTTTTTT. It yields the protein CASSTPRMSSAGELFF.

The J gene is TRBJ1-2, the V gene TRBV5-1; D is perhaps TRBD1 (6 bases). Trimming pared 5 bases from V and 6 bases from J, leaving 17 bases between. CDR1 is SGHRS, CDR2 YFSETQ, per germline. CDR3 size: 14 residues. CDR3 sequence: CASSKGGMSDGYTF. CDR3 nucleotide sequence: TGCGCCAGCAGTAAGGGGGGGATGTCAGATGGCTACACCTTC.

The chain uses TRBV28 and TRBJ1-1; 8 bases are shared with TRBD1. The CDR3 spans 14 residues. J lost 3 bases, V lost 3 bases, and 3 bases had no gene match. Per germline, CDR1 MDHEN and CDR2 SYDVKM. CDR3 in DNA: TGTGCCAGCAGTTTTACAGGGGGTTACACTGAAGCTTTCTTT. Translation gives CASSFTGGYTEAFF.

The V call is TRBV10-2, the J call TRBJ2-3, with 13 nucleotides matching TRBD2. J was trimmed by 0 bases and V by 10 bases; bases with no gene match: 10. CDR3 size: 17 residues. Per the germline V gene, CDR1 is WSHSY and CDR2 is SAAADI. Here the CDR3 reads CATGGLAGDTSTDTQYF. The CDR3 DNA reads TGCGCCACTGGAGGACTAGCGGGGGATACTAGCACAGATACGCAGTATTTT.

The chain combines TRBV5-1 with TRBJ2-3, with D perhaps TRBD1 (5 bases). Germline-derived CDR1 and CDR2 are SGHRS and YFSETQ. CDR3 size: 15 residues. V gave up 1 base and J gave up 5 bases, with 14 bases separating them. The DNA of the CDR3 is TGCGCCAGCAGCTTGTCCCCCCGTAGGGGAGATACGCAGTATTTT. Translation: CASSLSPRRGDTQYF.

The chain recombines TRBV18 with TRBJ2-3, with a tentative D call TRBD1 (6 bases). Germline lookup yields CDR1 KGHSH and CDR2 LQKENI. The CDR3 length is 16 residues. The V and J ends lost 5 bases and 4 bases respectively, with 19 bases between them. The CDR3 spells CASSSLFATGPDTQYF. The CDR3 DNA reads TGTGCCAGCTCATCCCTATTTGCTACAGGGCCAGATACGCAGTATTTT.

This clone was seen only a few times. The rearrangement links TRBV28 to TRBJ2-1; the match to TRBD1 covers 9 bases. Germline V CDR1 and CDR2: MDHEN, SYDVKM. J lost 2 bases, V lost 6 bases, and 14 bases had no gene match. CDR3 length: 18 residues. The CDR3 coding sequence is TGTGCCAGCAGCCGCGGCACAGGGGGCGGGTTGACCTACAATGAGCAGTTCTTC. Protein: CASSRGTGGGLTYNEQFF.

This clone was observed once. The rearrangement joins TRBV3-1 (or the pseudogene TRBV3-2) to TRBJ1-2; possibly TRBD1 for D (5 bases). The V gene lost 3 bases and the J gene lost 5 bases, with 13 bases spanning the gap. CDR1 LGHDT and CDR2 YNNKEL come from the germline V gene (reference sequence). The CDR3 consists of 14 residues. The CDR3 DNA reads TGTGCCAGCAGCCAGGGACTTGGGGGGTATGGCTACACCTTC. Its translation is CASSQGLGGYGYTF.

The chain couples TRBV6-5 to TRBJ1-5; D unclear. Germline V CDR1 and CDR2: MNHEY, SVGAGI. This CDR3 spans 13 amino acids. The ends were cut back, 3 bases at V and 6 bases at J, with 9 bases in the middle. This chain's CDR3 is CASSYSSGQPQHF. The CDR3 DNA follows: TGTGCCAGCAGTTATTCCAGCGGTCAGCCCCAGCATTTT.